The 21 T cell receptor beta chains presented below share a single source sample, sequenced in a study of T cell clonality in common variable immunodeficiency. Points from the study as a whole: In common variable immunodeficiency, TCR beta chains reportedly carried fewer deletions and N-nucleotide insertions.

Antigens for these TCRs are unknown. This table comes from immunoSEQ multiplex PCR, and its TCRdb copy is limited to in-frame clones, with some not included. Recorded here are about 33,000 clones, none singletons. Sequenced input: peripheral blood mononuclear cells. These receptors originate from a human donor with common variable immunodeficiency.

This clone has a count of ten or more. The sequenced fragment ends 3 residues before the CDR3 boundary, so the rest is inferred from the germline J gene. The gene calls are TRBV10-3 and TRBJ1-1; D is possibly TRBD1 (5 bases). CDR3 length equals 14 residues. Trimming shortened V by 6 bases and J by 0 bases, and 11 bases separated the two germline ends. The V gene's germline CDR1 is ENHRY and CDR2 SYGVKD. CDR3 bases read: TGTGCCATCAGAGATGGGGGGATGAACACTGAA. The encoded protein is CAIRDGGMNTE. The whole CDR3 protein is CAIRDGGMNTEAFF.

In its sample, this clone was seen a few times. Coverage ceases 3 residues before the CDR3 finishes, and the germline J gene fills in the end. The rearrangement joins TRBV18 to TRBJ2-7; tentatively, D is TRBD1 (5 bases). The germline V gene encodes CDR1 KGHSH and CDR2 LQKENI. The germline V and J ends were trimmed by 5 bases and 0 bases, with 8 bases remaining between them. This CDR3 is built from 13 residues. Incomplete CDR3 DNA: TGTGCCAGCTCAGAGACAGCCTCCTACGAG. It translates to CASSETASYE. The complete CDR3 protein is CASSETASYEQYF.

This clone was seen only a few times. Read sequence stops 3 residues before the CDR3 end, and the germline J gene provides the missing end. The chain carries TRBV2 and TRBJ2-3, with TRBD2 matching over 11 bases. J was trimmed by 5 bases and V by 3 bases; bases with no gene match: 4. Germline loops: CDR1 SNHLY, CDR2 FYNNEI. The CDR3 runs to 15 residues. The CDR3 DNA, read in part, is TGTGCCAGCAGTGAGACTAGCGGGGAAGAAGATACG. This sequence encodes CASSETSGEEDT. The whole CDR3 reads CASSETSGEEDTQYF.

The CDR3 reads CASSFFDLPSSYNEQFF. The CDR3 bases that were read are TGTGCCAGCAGCTTTTTTGATCTACCGAGCTCCTACAATGAG. The genes are TRBV7-6 and TRBJ2-1; D is unresolved. The read stops 3 residues short of the end of the CDR3; the missing end is completed from the germline J gene. Germline CDR1 and CDR2: SGHVS and FNYEAQ. Trimming cost V 3 bases and J 0 bases, with 15 bases left between them. The CDR3 spans 17 residues.

This clone was counted many times. The read falls 3 residues short of the CDR3 end, and the missing part is taken from the germline J gene. J is TRBJ2-3 and V is TRBV5-4, with 11 bases that match TRBD2. V gave up 4 bases and J gave up 3 bases; unmatched junction bases: 4. The CDR3 loop spans 15 amino acids. CDR1 SGHNT and CDR2 YYREEE come from the germline V gene (reference sequence). CDR3 bases read: TGTGCCAGCAGCGCGTTAGCGGGGGGGACAGATACG. Protein sequence: CASSALAGGTDT. The CDR3 reads in full as CASSALAGGTDTQYF.

This clone came up a few times. The CDR3 end falls 3 residues outside the read, so it is completed with the germline J gene. The chain links TRBV6-1 to TRBJ1-2, with a possible D match to TRBD1 (5 bases). Trimming removed 0 bases at V and 6 bases at J, with 11 bases between. The CDR3 runs 14 residues. Germline lookup yields CDR1 MNHNS and CDR2 SASEGT. CDR3 DNA, as far as it was read: TGTGCCAGCAGTGAAGCGCCTCAGGGAGATGGC. Residues: CASSEAPQGDG. The full CDR3 protein reads CASSEAPQGDGYTF.

Regarding this clone: The read ends 3 residues shy of where the CDR3 ends; the end is completed using the germline J gene. The chain recombines TRBV6-2 or TRBV6-3 with TRBJ1-1, with D unclear. The germline CDR1 and CDR2 sequences are MNHEY and SVGEGT. The V end was cut by 5 bases, the J end by 1 base, with 20 bases between. This CDR3 has 17 residues. CDR3 in amino acids: CASSLWSRVRSNTEAFF. Partial CDR3 DNA: TGTGCCAGCAGTCTATGGAGTAGGGTCAGGTCGAACACTGAA.

This clone rates as medium-sized (0.01 to 0.1%). Coverage ceases 3 residues before the CDR3 finishes, and the germline J gene fills in the end. The chain combines TRBV11-2 with TRBJ1-1; perhaps TRBD1 as D (6 bases). Trimming pared 6 bases from V and 6 bases from J, leaving 14 bases between. CDR3 size: 13 residues. CDR1 is SGHAT, CDR2 FQNNGV, per germline. CDR3 DNA, as far as it was read: TGTGCCAGCAGGTCTACAGGGTTCGCTGAA. Translation: CASRSTGFAE. The CDR3 as a whole reads CASRSTGFAEAFF.

This clone was seen more than once but under ten times. Read data end 3 residues before the CDR3 end; the end is taken from the germline J gene. The chain employs TRBV5-5 and TRBJ1-4; D gene unclear. This CDR3 has 15 residues. CDR1 SGHKS and CDR2 YYEKEE come from the germline V gene (reference sequence). V lost 0 bases, J lost 0 bases, and 6 bases lay in between. The sequenced part of the CDR3 DNA is TGTGCCAGCAGCTTGGAGCTTGCAACTAATGAAAAA. As protein: CASSLELATNEK. The whole CDR3 protein is CASSLELATNEKLFF. Using reference TRBV5-5 and TRBJ1-4 for the parts outside the CDR3, the full variable domain is DAGVTQSPTHLIKTRGQQVTLRCSPISGHKSVSWYQQVLGQGPQFIFQYYEKEERGRGNFPDRFSARQFPNYSSELNVNALLLGDSALYLCASSLELATNEKLFFGSGTQLSVL.

As concerns this clone: The read falls 3 residues short of the CDR3 end, and the missing part is taken from the germline J gene. V and J are TRBV7-9 and TRBJ2-1; D remains ambiguous. The CDR3 length is 14 residues. Trimming cost V 1 base and J 2 bases, with 6 bases left between them. The germline CDR1 and CDR2 sequences are SEHNR and FQNEAQ (reference sequence). Incomplete CDR3 DNA: TGTGCCAGCAGCTTAGTGGGCACCTACAATGAG. The encoded protein is CASSLVGTYNE. The entire CDR3 reads CASSLVGTYNEQFF.

A few counts support this clone. The CDR3 goes on 3 residues after the read ends, and that part is filled in from the germline J gene. The genes are TRBV6-1 and TRBJ2-3; 7 nucleotides align to TRBD1. The V gene end was trimmed by 2 bases and the J gene end by 3 bases; junction bases not matched to a gene: 8. The CDR3 has 16 amino acids. Germline-derived CDR1 and CDR2 are MNHNS and SASEGT. CDR3 in amino acids: CASSELTGESTDTQYF. CDR3 DNA, as far as it was read: TGTGCCAGCAGTGAATTAACAGGGGAGAGTACAGATACG.

This clone was seen many times. The CDR3 bases that were read are TGTGCCTGGAGGGGACAGGAGGGCACGGACTATGGC. The encoded protein is CAWRGQEGTDYG. The entire CDR3 reads CAWRGQEGTDYGYTF. The chain links TRBV30 to TRBJ1-2, with 8 bases lining up with TRBD1. The read finishes 3 residues shy of the CDR3 end, and the germline J gene is used to complete it. V was pared by 3 bases and J by 3 bases, with 9 bases of the junction left unmatched. Per the germline V gene, CDR1 is GTSNPN and CDR2 is SVGIG (reference sequence). This CDR3 is built from 15 residues.

With respect to this clone: Sequencing ends 3 residues short of the CDR3 end; the germline J gene provides the rest. The rearrangement links TRBV14 to TRBJ2-7, with TRBD1 as a possible D gene (6 bases). Germline-derived CDR1 and CDR2 are SGHDN and FVKESK. The CDR3 has 13 amino acids. V was pared by 6 bases and J by 3 bases, with 12 bases between. Partial CDR3 DNA: TGTGCCAGCAGTCCGGGACACATCTACGAG. Its protein is CASSPGHIYE. The entire CDR3 protein reads CASSPGHIYEQYF.

A note on this clone: From the germline J gene comes the end of the CDR3, since the read stops 3 residues before it. The V call is TRBV7-3, the J call TRBJ2-6; D possibly corresponds to TRBD2 (6 bases). Deletions cut 2 bases from V and 3 bases from J, with 11 bases between. The length of the CDR3 is 16 residues. In germline, CDR1 is SGHTA, CDR2 FQGTGA. CDR3 DNA, as far as it was read: TGTGCCAGCAGCTTAGGTGTGGGGGGTGGGGCCAACGTC. Translating it yields CASSLGVGGGANV. The entire CDR3 sequence reads CASSLGVGGGANVLTF.

About this clone: The CDR3 goes on 3 residues after the read ends, and that part is filled in from the germline J gene. The J gene is TRBJ2-7, the V gene TRBV5-1; tentative D call: TRBD1 (5 bases). The CDR3 has 14 residues. The ends were cut back, 0 bases at V and 6 bases at J, with 13 bases in the middle. CDR1 SGHRS and CDR2 YFSETQ come from the germline V gene. The CDR3 here is CASSLEAGSREQYF. The sequenced CDR3 bases are TGCGCCAGCAGCTTGGAGGCAGGGTCTCGCGAG.

Partial CDR3 DNA: TGTGCCAGCAGCCGTCCGCCCGGGGGAAACACTGAA. This gives the protein CASSRPPGGNTE. The entire CDR3 is CASSRPPGGNTEAFF. The chain employs TRBV7-8 and TRBJ1-1; D might be TRBD1 (5 bases). The read terminates 3 residues ahead of where the CDR3 ends, so the germline J gene completes it. The CDR3 covers 15 residues. V lost 5 bases, J lost 2 bases, and 15 bases lay in between. In germline, CDR1 is SGHVS, CDR2 FQNEAQ.

This clone was counted only a few times. The read ends 3 residues early relative to the CDR3; the germline J gene fills the gap. This chain links TRBV2 with TRBJ2-3; 9 nucleotides agree with TRBD2. This CDR3 spans 16 amino acids. Germline V lookup: CDR1 SNHLY, CDR2 FYNNEI. With 1 base clipped from V and 2 bases from J, the junction kept 4 bases outside the gene matches. CDR3 in amino acids: CASSEGRGGATDTQYF. The part of the CDR3 DNA that was read is TGTGCCAGCAGTGAAGGGCGCGGGGGGGCCACAGATACG.

This clone has at least ten counts. With the read ending 3 residues before the CDR3 end, the germline J gene is used to fill in that end. V usage is TRBV13 and J usage is TRBJ2-2; tentative D call: TRBD1 (6 bases). Germline CDR1 reads PRHDT; CDR2 reads FYEKMQ (reference sequence). There are 12 residues in the CDR3. The V gene lost 5 bases and the J gene lost 7 bases, with 8 bases spanning the gap. CDR3 region: CASSAGVGELFF. CDR3 DNA (partial): TGTGCCAGCAGCGCAGGGGTCGGGGAG.

In regard to this clone: The CDR3 end is not reached by the read, which stops 3 residues before it; the germline J gene fills it in. The chain joins TRBV7-2 to TRBJ2-3; 8 nucleotides align to TRBD2. CDR3 length equals 15 residues. The V and J ends lost 5 bases and 6 bases, in that order; junction bases with no gene match: 10. Germline CDR1 is SGHTA and CDR2 is FQGNSA. This CDR3 reads CASSLPRTGGDTQYF. The CDR3 DNA, read in part, is TGTGCCAGCAGCCTCCCAAGGACGGGGGGGGATACG. The complete variable domain, with remaining parts taken from reference TRBV7-2 and TRBJ2-3, reads GAGVSQSPSNKVTEKGKDVELRCDPISGHTALYWYRQSLGQGLEFLIYFQGNSAPDKSGLPSDRFSAERTGGSVSTLTIQRTQQEDSAVYLCASSLPRTGGDTQYFGPGTRLTVL.

Notes on this clone: The missing CDR3 end, 3 residues past where the read stops, is filled in from the germline J gene. The rearrangement uses TRBV18 and TRBJ1-2; D is possibly TRBD1 (5 bases). This CDR3 is built from 15 residues. The germline gives CDR1 KGHSH, CDR2 LQKENI. V dropped 5 bases and J dropped 3 bases, with 16 bases sitting between them. CDR3 DNA, as far as it was read: TGTGCCAGCTCAGCCACATCAGGGTTGGACTATGGC. Residues: CASSATSGLDYG. The full CDR3 protein is CASSATSGLDYGYTF.

Comment on this clone: The CDR3 extends 3 residues past the end of the read, so its final part is completed from the germline J gene. The rearrangement links TRBV19 to TRBJ2-3, with D maybe TRBD2 (6 bases). V lost 4 bases and J lost 0, with 8 bases in between. There are 14 residues in the CDR3. Germline V CDR1 and CDR2: LNHDA, SQIVND (reference sequence). CDR3 residues: CASSSGASTDTQYF. Partial CDR3 DNA: TGTGCCAGTAGTAGCGGGGCTAGCACAGATACG.